This T cell receptor (beta chain) was recorded in a study of CD4 T cell repertoires in COVID-19. CDR1 and CDR2 (germline): MNHEY, SVGAGI. V was clipped by 10 bases and J by 0 bases, with 16 bases between them. This CDR3 is built from 15 residues. This clone has a single count. Its antigen is currently unknown. Sequenced by immunoSEQ multiplex PCR; TCRdb stores in-frame clones only, minus some. Of 60,000 to 90,000 clones listed, 83% are singletons. Study-wide points: Several top expanded SARS-CoV-2-reactive clonotypes were shared by two or three memory subsets.

This chain links TRBV6-5 with TRBJ2-1; no definite D call. The sequence was collected from a human donor who had COVID-19. The source material was CD4+ T cells from peripheral blood, sampled after recovery from COVID-19. The CDR3, as DNA: TGTGCCATCGCGGCGCGTAAAATCTCCTACAATGAGCAGTTCTTC. It encodes CAIAARKISYNEQFF.